The clone carrying this T cell receptor beta chain has a count of ten or more. Its antigen is not known. Trimming cost V 5 bases and J 0 bases; bases outside gene matches: 1. The CDR3 has 14 residues. Germline V gene lookup returns CDR1 SGHVS and CDR2 FNYEAQ. Each CDR3 protein is one row after TCRdb ran MiXCR on the 5' RACE reads. The sample shows under 300,000 distinct CDR3 sequences, roughly 8% of them seen only once. This sample is drawn from a study of identical twins. Study-wide results and limits: Invariant cells of the MAIT and iNKT types might have partly distorted the zero-insertion analyses.

In addition, the sample was reused for a study of yellow fever vaccine responses in identical twins.

V usage is TRBV7-6 and J usage is TRBJ2-1; 7 bases line up with TRBD2. The receptor comes from a woman between 18 and 29 years old in good health. Sample: CD8+ T cells sorted from blood. The CDR3 DNA is TGTGCCAGCAGCGGACTAGACTCCTACAATGAGCAGTTCTTC. It specifies CASSGLDSYNEQFF.